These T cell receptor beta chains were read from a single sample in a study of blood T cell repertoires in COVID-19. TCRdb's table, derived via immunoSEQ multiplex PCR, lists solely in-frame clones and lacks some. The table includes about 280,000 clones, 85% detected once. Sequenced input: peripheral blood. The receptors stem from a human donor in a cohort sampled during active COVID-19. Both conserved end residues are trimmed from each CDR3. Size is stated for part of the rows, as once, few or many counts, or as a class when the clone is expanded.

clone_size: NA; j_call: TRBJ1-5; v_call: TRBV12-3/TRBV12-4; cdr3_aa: ASSLERGKPQH
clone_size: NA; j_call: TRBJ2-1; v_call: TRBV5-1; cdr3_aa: ASSWVGGNEQF
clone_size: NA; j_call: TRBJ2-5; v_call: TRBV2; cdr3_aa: ASSPLVGAQETQY
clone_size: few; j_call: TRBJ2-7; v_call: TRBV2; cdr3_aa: ASSQRTSKRYEQY
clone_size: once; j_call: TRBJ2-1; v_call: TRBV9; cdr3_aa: ASSVPRMEMGPYNEQF
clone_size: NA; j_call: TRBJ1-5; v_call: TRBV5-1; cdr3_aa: ASSLGGQGISPQH
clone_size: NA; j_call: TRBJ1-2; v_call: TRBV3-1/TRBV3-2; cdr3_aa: ASSRRPNNYGYT
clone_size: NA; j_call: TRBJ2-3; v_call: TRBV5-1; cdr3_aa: ASSLGTILAGSTDTQY
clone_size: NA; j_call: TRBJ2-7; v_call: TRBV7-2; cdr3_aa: ASTPSPGDSYEQY
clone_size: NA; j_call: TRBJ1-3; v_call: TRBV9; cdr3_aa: ASSVADNRGLSGNTIY
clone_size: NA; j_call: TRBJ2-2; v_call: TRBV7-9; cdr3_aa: ASITWASTGELF
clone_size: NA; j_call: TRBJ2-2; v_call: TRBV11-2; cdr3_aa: ASSLSAWQGARTGELF
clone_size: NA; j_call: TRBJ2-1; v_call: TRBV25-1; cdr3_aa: ASSEELAGNEQF
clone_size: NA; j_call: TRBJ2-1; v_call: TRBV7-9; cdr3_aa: ASSWPGQGSNEQF
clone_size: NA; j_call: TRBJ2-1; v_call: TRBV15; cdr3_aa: ATIPPNTWAGGPPPHEQF
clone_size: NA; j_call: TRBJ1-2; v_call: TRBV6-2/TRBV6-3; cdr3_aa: ASSRWFPGRGGVGYT
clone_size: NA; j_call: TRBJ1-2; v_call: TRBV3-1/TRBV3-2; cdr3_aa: ASSQLRSGMGGYT
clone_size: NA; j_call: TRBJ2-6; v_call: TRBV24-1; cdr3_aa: ATSDTYGTGGTSGANVLT
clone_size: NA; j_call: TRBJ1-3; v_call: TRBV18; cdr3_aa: ASYRGTEGNTIY
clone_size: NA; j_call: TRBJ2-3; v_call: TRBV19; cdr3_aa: ASSIYPPDTQY
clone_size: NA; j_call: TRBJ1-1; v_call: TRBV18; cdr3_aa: ASSPRSGQGGTEAF
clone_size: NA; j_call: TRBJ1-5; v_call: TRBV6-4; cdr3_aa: ASSEVTGLPQH
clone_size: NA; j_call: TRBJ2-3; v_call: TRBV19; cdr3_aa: ASSPTARGGTDTQY
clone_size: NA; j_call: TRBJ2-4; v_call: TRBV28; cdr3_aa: AIRQGGGNIQY
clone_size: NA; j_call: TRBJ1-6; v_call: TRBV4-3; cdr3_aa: ASSQDVTGNNSPLH
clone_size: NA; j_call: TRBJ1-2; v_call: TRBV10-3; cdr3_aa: AISSGGSRMDGYT
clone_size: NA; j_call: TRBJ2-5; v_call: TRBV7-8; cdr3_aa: ASSLGESGATTQY
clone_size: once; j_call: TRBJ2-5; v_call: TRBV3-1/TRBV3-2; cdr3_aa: ASSLSRGPETQY
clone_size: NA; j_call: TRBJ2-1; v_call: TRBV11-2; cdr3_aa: ASRTSGRSRAYNEQF
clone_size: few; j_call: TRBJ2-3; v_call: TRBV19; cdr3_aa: ASSVSGTQY
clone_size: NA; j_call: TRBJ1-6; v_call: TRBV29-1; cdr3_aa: SVRPGTGNNSPLH
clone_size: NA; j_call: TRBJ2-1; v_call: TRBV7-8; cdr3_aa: ASSLRGGGLAGVKQF
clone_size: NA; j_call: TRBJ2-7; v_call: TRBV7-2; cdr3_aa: ASSFTSGSSYEQY
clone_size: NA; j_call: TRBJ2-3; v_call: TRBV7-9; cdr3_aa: ASSLGQGRDTQY
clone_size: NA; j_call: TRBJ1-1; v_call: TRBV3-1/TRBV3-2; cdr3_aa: ASSQVRQGTEAF
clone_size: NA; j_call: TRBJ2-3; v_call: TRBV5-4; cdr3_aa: ASSLGTSGSTDTQY
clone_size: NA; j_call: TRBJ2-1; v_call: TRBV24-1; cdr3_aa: ATSDAHHNEQF
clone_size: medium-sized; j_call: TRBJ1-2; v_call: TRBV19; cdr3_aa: ATKQGPNYGYT
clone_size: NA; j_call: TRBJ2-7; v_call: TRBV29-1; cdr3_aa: SVGQVYEQY
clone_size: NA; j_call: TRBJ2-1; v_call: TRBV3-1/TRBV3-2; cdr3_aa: ASSLGLAGLSYNEQF
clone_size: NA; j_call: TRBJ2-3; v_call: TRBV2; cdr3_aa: ASRGDRGSPGAQY
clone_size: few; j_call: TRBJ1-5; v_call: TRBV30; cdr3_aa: AWSYGQGFSNQPQH
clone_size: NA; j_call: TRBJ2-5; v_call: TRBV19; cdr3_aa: ASSFAAPGEETQY
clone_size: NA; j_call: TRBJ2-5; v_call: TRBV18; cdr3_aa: ASSLTGETQY
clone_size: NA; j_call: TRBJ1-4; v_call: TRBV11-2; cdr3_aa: ASSLAGTTEKLF
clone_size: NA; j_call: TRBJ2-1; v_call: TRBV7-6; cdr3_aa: ASSSRAGAGYNEQF
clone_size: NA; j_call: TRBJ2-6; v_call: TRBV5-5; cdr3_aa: ASSHTSGRVGGTGANVLT
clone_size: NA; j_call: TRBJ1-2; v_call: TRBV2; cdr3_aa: ASSEAGTALWGYT
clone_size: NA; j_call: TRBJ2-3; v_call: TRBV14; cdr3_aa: ASSQSGYTQY
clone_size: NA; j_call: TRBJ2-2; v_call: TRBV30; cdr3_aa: AWSVKGALGTGELF
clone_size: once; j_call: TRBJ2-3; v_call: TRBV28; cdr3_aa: ASSAGSTDTQY
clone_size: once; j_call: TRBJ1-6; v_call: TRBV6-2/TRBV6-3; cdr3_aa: ASSFRPGTGPPLH
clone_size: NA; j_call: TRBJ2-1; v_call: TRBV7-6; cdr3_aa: ASSPRGSGYNEQF
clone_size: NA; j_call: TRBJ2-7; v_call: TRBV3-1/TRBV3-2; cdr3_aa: ASSQMAAGAPYEQY
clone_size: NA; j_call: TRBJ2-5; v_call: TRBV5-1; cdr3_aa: ASSFQGPKETQY
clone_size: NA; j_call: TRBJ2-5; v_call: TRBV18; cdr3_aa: ASSDRLQETQY
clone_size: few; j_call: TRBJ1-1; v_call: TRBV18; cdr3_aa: ASSPRVSYTEAF
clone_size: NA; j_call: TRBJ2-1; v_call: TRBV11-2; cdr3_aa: ASSLDYASGSPSYNEQF